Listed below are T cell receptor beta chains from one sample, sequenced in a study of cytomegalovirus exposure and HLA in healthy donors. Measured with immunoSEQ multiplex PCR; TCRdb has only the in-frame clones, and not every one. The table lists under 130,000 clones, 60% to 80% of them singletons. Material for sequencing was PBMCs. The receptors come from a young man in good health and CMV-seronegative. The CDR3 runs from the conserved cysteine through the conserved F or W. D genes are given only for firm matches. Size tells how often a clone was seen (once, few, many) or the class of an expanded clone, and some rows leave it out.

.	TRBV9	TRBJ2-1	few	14	CASSSLSRHNEQFF	TGTGCCAGCAGCTCACTTAGCAGACACAATGAGCAGTTCTTC
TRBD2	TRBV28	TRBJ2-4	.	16	CASSSPRGRAKNIQYF	TGTGCCAGCAGTTCCCCCCGCGGGAGGGCCAAAAACATTCAGTACTTC
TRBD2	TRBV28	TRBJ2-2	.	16	CASSRGLAGINGELFF	TGTGCCAGCAGTCGGGGACTAGCGGGTATTAACGGGGAGCTGTTTTTT
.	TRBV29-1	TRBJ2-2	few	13	CSVLDSHTGELFF	TGCAGCGTTCTGGACAGCCACACCGGGGAGCTGTTTTTT
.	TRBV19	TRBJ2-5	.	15	CASSPSAGFQETQYF	TGTGCCAGTAGTCCAAGCGCAGGGTTCCAAGAGACCCAGTACTTC
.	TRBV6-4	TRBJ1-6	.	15	CASNFGRGYNSPLHF	TGTGCCAGCAATTTCGGAAGGGGGTACAATTCACCCCTCCACTTT
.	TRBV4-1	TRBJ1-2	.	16	CASSQDVQGINYGYTF	TGCGCCAGCAGCCAAGATGTACAGGGAATCAACTATGGCTACACCTTC
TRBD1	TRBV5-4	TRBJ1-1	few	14	CASNGQGMNTEAFF	TGTGCCAGCAACGGACAGGGTATGAACACTGAAGCTTTCTTT
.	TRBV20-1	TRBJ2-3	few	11	CSATFPDTQYF	TGCAGTGCTACCTTTCCAGATACGCAGTATTTT
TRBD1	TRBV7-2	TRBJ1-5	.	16	CASSLVGTGGRQPQHF	TGTGCCAGCAGCTTAGTAGGTACAGGGGGAAGGCAGCCCCAGCATTTT
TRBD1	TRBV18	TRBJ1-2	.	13	CASSPGQELSYTF	TGTGCCAGCTCCCCCGGACAGGAGTTATCCTACACCTTC
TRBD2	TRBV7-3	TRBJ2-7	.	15	CASSLLAGGPYEQYF	TGTGCCAGCAGCCTACTCGCGGGAGGGCCGTACGAGCAGTACTTC
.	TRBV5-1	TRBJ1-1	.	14	CASSLISGIPEAFF	TGCGCCAGCAGCTTGATATCAGGGATCCCCGAAGCTTTCTTT
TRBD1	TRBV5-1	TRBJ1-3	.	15	CASTGQGISGNTIYF	TGCGCCAGCACGGGACAGGGGATCTCTGGAAACACCATATATTTT
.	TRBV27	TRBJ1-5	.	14	CASGRGIGDQPQHF	TGTGCCAGCGGGCGGGGTATTGGGGATCAGCCCCAGCATTTT
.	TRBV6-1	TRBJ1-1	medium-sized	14	CASKSLNLNTEAFF	TGTGCCAGCAAAAGCCTGAACCTGAACACTGAAGCTTTCTTT
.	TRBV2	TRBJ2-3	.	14	CASSTRGSTDTQYF	TGTGCCAGCAGTACTCGCGGAAGCACAGATACGCAGTATTTT
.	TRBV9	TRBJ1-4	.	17	CASSDGVIQGTNEKLFF	TGTGCCAGCAGCGACGGCGTCATACAGGGTACTAATGAAAAACTGTTTTTT
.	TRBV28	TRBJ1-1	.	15	CASSPHVRQGSTAFF	TGTGCCAGCAGCCCCCACGTAAGGCAGGGTTCTACCGCTTTCTTT
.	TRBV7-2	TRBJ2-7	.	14	CASSLLNSVNEQYF	TGTGCCAGCAGCTTATTAAACTCGGTAAACGAGCAGTACTTC
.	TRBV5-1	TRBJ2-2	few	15	CASSFSVQNTGELFF	TGCGCCAGCAGCTTTAGTGTCCAGAACACCGGGGAGCTGTTTTTT
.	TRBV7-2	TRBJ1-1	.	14	CASSPDLGAEEAFF	TGTGCCAGCAGCCCGGATTTAGGGGCTGAGGAAGCTTTCTTT
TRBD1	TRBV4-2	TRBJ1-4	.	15	CASSQGDRDDEKLFF	TGTGCCAGCAGCCAAGGGGACAGGGATGACGAAAAACTGTTTTTT
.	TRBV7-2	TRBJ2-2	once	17	CASSFDRPGQGRGRLFF	TGTGCCAGCAGCTTTGATCGGCCGGGCCAGGGGCGGGGGCGGCTGTTTTTT
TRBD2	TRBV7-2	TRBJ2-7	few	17	CASSLTGATSGRVEQYF	TGTGCCAGCAGCTTAACTGGGGCGACTAGCGGGAGGGTCGAGCAGTACTTC
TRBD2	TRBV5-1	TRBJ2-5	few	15	CASSLGLAGQETQYF	TGCGCCAGCAGCTTGGGACTAGCGGGACAAGAGACCCAGTACTTC
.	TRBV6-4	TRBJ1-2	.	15	CASSDRPGGAGGYTF	TGTGCCAGCAGTGACCGACCGGGGGGGGCTGGAGGCTACACCTTC
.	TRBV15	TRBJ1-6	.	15	CATSRGNKNNSPLHF	TGTGCCACCAGCAGAGGAAACAAAAATAATTCACCCCTCCACTTT
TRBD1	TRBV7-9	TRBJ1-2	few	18	CASSLEELQGAGSYGYTF	TGTGCCAGCAGCTTAGAGGAACTACAGGGGGCTGGAAGCTATGGCTACACCTTC
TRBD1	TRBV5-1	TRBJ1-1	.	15	CASSPQGQGKTEAFF	TGCGCCAGCAGCCCGCAGGGACAGGGGAAAACTGAAGCTTTCTTT
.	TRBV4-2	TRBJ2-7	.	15	CASSQSYGQTYEQYF	TGTGCCAGCAGCCAATCGTATGGACAGACCTACGAGCAGTACTTC
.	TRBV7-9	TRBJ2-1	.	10	CSSSRNEQFF	TGTTCCAGCAGCCGCAATGAGCAGTTCTTC
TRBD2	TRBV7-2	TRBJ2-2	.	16	CASSLAQLAATGELFF	TGTGCCAGCAGCTTAGCGCAACTAGCGGCTACCGGGGAGCTGTTTTTT
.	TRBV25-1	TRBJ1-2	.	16	CASSESIGQLPYGYTF	TGTGCCAGCAGTGAATCTATAGGACAGCTTCCCTATGGCTACACCTTC
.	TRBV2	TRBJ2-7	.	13	CASSEGGSDEQYF	TGTGCCAGCAGTGAAGGAGGGTCGGACGAGCAGTACTTC
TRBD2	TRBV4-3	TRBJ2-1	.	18	CASSQGLAGGSSYNEQFF	TGCGCCAGCAGCCAAGGGCTAGCGGGAGGGAGCTCCTACAATGAGCAGTTCTTC
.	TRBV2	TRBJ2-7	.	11	CASSRSYEQYF	TGTGCCAGCAGTAGGAGCTACGAGCAGTACTTC
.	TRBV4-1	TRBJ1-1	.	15	CASSQVGQKALEAFF	TGCGCCAGCAGCCAAGTTGGGCAGAAAGCTCTTGAAGCTTTCTTT
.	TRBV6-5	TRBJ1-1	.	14	CASSYRAGDTEAFF	TGTGCCAGCAGTTACCGGGCCGGGGACACTGAAGCTTTCTTT
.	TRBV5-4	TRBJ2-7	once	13	CASSRTASYEQYF	TGTGCCAGCAGCCGGACAGCCTCCTACGAGCAGTACTTC
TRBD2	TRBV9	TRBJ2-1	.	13	CASTYGTSGEQFF	TGTGCCAGCACCTACGGGACTAGCGGTGAGCAGTTCTTC
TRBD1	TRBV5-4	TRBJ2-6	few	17	CASSPGTGVSGANVLTF	TGTGCCAGCAGTCCCGGGACAGGGGTCTCTGGGGCCAACGTCCTGACTTTC
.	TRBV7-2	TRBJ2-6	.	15	CASSLVLSGANVLTF	TGTGCCAGCAGCTTAGTACTATCCGGGGCCAACGTCCTGACTTTC
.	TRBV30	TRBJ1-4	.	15	CAWSWSGTLYEKLFF	TGTGCCTGGAGCTGGAGCGGGACCTTGTATGAAAAACTGTTTTTT
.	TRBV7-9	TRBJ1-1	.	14	CASSPRLVNTEAFF	TGTGCCAGCAGCCCACGGTTGGTGAACACTGAAGCTTTCTTT
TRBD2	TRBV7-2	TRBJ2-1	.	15	CASSLWTSGRDEQFF	TGTGCCAGCAGCTTATGGACTAGCGGGAGGGATGAGCAGTTCTTC
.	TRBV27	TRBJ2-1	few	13	CASRRPTVNEQFF	TGTGCCAGCAGACGCCCGACTGTCAATGAGCAGTTCTTC